The T cell receptor (beta chain) described here comes from a study of blood T cell repertoires in COVID-19. Study as a whole: The samples span acute and convalescent COVID-19 from the United States, Italy and Spain. T cells, B-cell-depleted T cells, or PBMCs provided the cDNA or gDNA that served as material.

The authors' processing: Amplified reference gene primers provided the basis for estimating nucleated cell counts. Data came from immunoSEQ multiplex PCR; TCRdb stores just in-frame clones and leaves some out. Clone size and the V and J calls come from that table; the DNA yielded D and trimming. The sample records roughly 230,000 clones, about 80% being singletons. Germline V lookup: CDR1 SGDLS, CDR2 YYNGEE. The CDR3 is made up of 16 amino acids. The J segment lost 5 bases and the V segment lost 0 bases, leaving 7 bases of the junction unmatched. This clone was counted a single time. Source material: peripheral blood. The receptor's source is a man aged 50 to 59 with active or convalescent COVID-19. The chain is built from TRBV9 and TRBJ2-3; 9 nucleotides match TRBD2. The CDR3 here is CASSVGIAGVRDTQYF. The CDR3, as DNA: TGTGCCAGCAGCGTAGGGATAGCGGGGGTGCGAGATACGCAGTATTTT.